The source of this TCR beta chain is a study of shared clonotypes between healthy human individuals (dated by TCRdb to about 2020). Some background on the complete study: The cohort comprised a couple of women and a few men aged 18 to 49 years. For each donor, CD4 naive and CD4 memory were each given three plates, CD8 naive was given two plates, and CD8 memory was given one plate. The study deeply sequenced blood TCR repertoires of about 5 healthy adults to estimate repertoire size and the extent of clonotype sharing between individuals. Leukapheresis yielded between about 0.94 and 9.5 billion PBMCs per donor. To increase sequencing depth and limit assay-specific biases, TCR repertoire library preparation and sequencing were carried out by different laboratories using diverse techniques. Results the study describes overall, beyond this receptor: Sharing across several donors was observed for about 5% of naive CD4, less than 4% of naive CD8, 2% to 2.5% of memory CD4, and 0.4% of memory CD8 clonotypes. Only blood was sampled, and tissue TCR repertoires likely differ from those in blood. Pairwise subsampling indicated that sequencing depth was expected to affect the degree of clonotype sharing among donors. Estimated clonotype richness was generally larger for naive than for memory subsets. Incomplete sequencing was indicated by rarefaction of sorted-subset datasets, despite the large sequencing depth. The genetic and exposure-history diversity represented was limited by the small number of donors. Higher generation probabilities were observed for clonotypes shared by all four sorted-subset donors than for non-shared clonotypes.

Donors were healthy HIV-negative adults with no recently reported acute infections or vaccinations. Every donor was a Caucasian adult residing in Nashville, Tennessee, USA. CD4+ T cells were enriched by magnetic negative selection, after which naive cells were positively selected on CD45RA and the negative fraction was taken as the memory subset. Blood was obtained by leukapheresis, after which PBMCs were separated by Ficoll-Histopaque density gradient centrifugation and cryopreserved in liquid nitrogen vapor phase. Analytical flow cytometry was used to check the purity and quantity of each magnetically sorted T cell population. Genomic DNA was isolated from every sorted fraction and measured by UV absorbance on a Nanodrop 2000c. The CDR3 runs 15 amino acids, cysteine and phenylalanine included. Of the read, only the CDR3 DNA is kept; its 45 bases are in frame from base 1. Deletion took 3 bases off V and 3 bases off J, with a span of 15 bases between the germline ends. In the germline V gene (reference sequence), CDR1 corresponds to SGHNT and CDR2 to YYREEE.

On this clone: Its cognate antigen has yet to be identified. The input lacks base qualities; no much larger clone sits a single base away.

TCR CDR3 regions were amplified from genomic DNA by multiplex PCR using the deep immunoSEQ assay. Extracted genomic DNA from each cell subset was spread evenly across all wells of several immunoSEQ 96-well plates, with each plate serving as a replicate. For sorted subsets, approximately 210 ng genomic DNA, equal to 30,000 or so T cell genomes, was loaded into each replicate PCR. Purified libraries were quantified with a Qubit 3.0 fluorometer, sized on a Bioanalyzer 2100, and re-quantified with the KAPA Library Quantification kit. Every immunoSEQ 96-well plate was sequenced on a dedicated single-read 150-cycle Illumina NextSeq 550 flow cell. Concerning the study's data processing: Because only junctional sequences without quality scores were contained in the immunoSEQ output, filtering matching that applied to full-length reads could not be performed. Sequences were annotated with PyIR, a Python wrapper for IgBLAST v1.9, using IMGT germline references to assign V/J genes and CDR3. Reads with weak V/J assignments (E-value above 1e-6), missing CDR3, stop codons, out-of-frame junctions, or ambiguous translated residues were removed. V3J clonotypes were defined as sequences sharing an identical inferred V gene, J gene, and CDR3 amino acid sequence. Percentage overlap between repertoires was computed as shared unique clonotypes divided by the size of the smaller repertoire. Repertoire richness was assessed with RTK rarefaction, the Chao1 estimator, and Recon v2.1 estimates of unobserved clonotypes. Generation probabilities were computed with OLGA for all TCRbeta clonotypes obtained by the gDNA method from a few donors. TCRdb stores this immuneACCESS table with in-frame sequences only. Part of the clones is absent; in the studies checked, under half of the shortfall reflects unresolved V genes, and no reason is known for the rest. D and trimming come from the DNA, and the V and J calls and clone size come from that table. A total of a few hundred thousand clones appear in this sample, around 97% of them only once. The ten largest account for approximately 0.057% of the sample.

What was sequenced was naive CD4+ T cells sorted from blood. The meaning of the sample's cell subset or site label: CD45RA+ positively selected. This clonotype was obtained from a woman under 40 in good health. Recombination connected TRBV5-4 to TRBJ1-1; too little of a D gene remains to name it. The DNA reads TGTGCCAGCAGCTGGCAGGCTCCCGGGGACACTGAAGCTTTCTTT. It is translated as CASSWQAPGDTEAFF.